The rows below give T cell receptor beta chains drawn from one sample of a study of blood T cells in healthy people across ages. TCRdb reprocessed the 5' RACE reads via MiXCR and lists one record per CDR3 protein. The sample carries under 2 million distinct CDR3 sequences, about 32% recorded once. The source material was blood. Receptors originate from a woman aged 30 to 39 in good health. Each CDR3 is given with its conserved first and last residue. D genes are given only for firm matches. Some rows mark clone size as missing; the rest say once, few, many or name a class of expanded clone.

v_gene	d_gene	abundance	j_gene	CDR3aa	CDR3nt
TRBV28	TRBD2	-	TRBJ2-7	CASSAGLAVTYEQYF	TGTGCCAGCAGTGCGGGGCTAGCGGTCACTTACGAGCAGTACTTC
TRBV7-2	-	few	TRBJ1-2	CASSPRGTGGYTF	TGTGCCAGCAGCCCACGGGGGACGGGGGGCTACACCTTC
TRBV27	TRBD1	few	TRBJ2-5	CASSLIRRGGRETQYF	TGTGCCAGCAGTTTAATCCGACGAGGGGGCCGGGAGACCCAGTACTTC
TRBV20-1	-	-	TRBJ1-1	CSARDRGREVKAFF	TGCAGTGCTAGAGACCGAGGTAGGGAAGTGAAGGCTTTCTTT
TRBV15	-	few	TRBJ2-3	CATRGSTGSSTDTQYF	TGTGCCACCAGGGGTTCGACAGGATCCAGCACAGATACGCAGTATTTT
TRBV2	-	-	TRBJ2-7	CASSDGDQNEQYF	TGTGCCAGCAGTGACGGGGATCAAAACGAGCAGTACTTC
TRBV20-1	-	few	TRBJ2-1	CSALRSSGSYNEQFF	TGCAGTGCCCTCCGGAGTAGCGGTTCCTACAATGAGCAGTTCTTC
TRBV20-1	TRBD2	once	TRBJ2-5	CSARVPGFRGGFETQYF	TGCAGTGCTAGAGTACCCGGTTTTCGGGGGGGCTTCGAGACCCAGTACTTC
TRBV7-9	-	-	TRBJ1-2	CASSAQQGHGYTF	TGTGCCAGCAGCGCCCAACAGGGCCACGGCTACACCTTC
TRBV3-1	-	-	TRBJ1-4	CASSQDSGAVGEKLFF	TGTGCCAGCAGCCAAGATTCTGGGGCCGTCGGTGAAAAACTGTTTTTT
TRBV20-1	-	-	TRBJ1-1	CSVVSGAGMNTEAFF	TGCAGTGTAGTTAGCGGGGCAGGGATGAACACTGAAGCTTTCTTT
TRBV27	TRBD1	few	TRBJ1-2	CASSLSRGQDGYTF	TGTGCCAGCAGTTTATCTAGGGGGCAGGATGGCTACACCTTC
TRBV20-1	TRBD1	many	TRBJ2-5	CSARFGTGGQYF	TGCAGTGCTAGATTTGGGACAGGGGGTCAGTACTTC
TRBV12-3/TRBV12-4	TRBD2	-	TRBJ2-1	CASRGTSGLNEQFF	TGTGCCAGCAGAGGGACTAGCGGATTGAATGAGCAGTTCTTC
TRBV6-2/TRBV6-3	-	few	TRBJ1-6	CASCSQGRNSPLHF	TGTGCCAGCTGTTCTCAGGGGCGGAATTCACCCCTCCACTTT
TRBV24-1	-	-	TRBJ2-1	CATSLSARGDNEQFF	TGTGCCACCAGCCTATCAGCGAGAGGGGACAATGAGCAGTTCTTC
TRBV7-9	TRBD2	many	TRBJ2-7	CASSSGTTGKQYF	TGTGCCAGCAGCTCGGGGACTACCGGGAAGCAGTACTTC
TRBV20-1	TRBD2	-	TRBJ2-7	CSARGSPGVAGSPGGKYEQYF	TGCAGTGCTAGAGGATCCCCGGGGGTAGCGGGATCACCGGGGGGAAAATACGAGCAGTACTTC
TRBV20-1	-	-	TRBJ2-7	CSARGEVYEQYF	TGCAGTGCTAGAGGGGAAGTCTACGAGCAGTACTTC
TRBV6-5	-	-	TRBJ2-3	CASSYGDFSTDTQYF	TGTGCCAGCAGTTACGGAGACTTTAGCACAGATACGCAGTATTTT
TRBV5-5	-	many	TRBJ2-5	CASSHLETQYF	TGTGCCAGCAGCCACCTGGAGACCCAGTACTTC
TRBV19	-	-	TRBJ1-1	CASSINILNTEAFF	TGTGCCAGTAGTATAAATATACTGAACACTGAAGCTTTCTTT
TRBV30	-	-	TRBJ2-3	CAWSPHPDTQYF	TGTGCCTGGAGCCCTCATCCAGATACGCAGTATTTT
TRBV4-1	-	few	TRBJ2-7	CASSLLDAYEQYF	TGCGCCAGCAGCCTCCTGGATGCCTACGAGCAGTACTTC
TRBV6-6	-	-	TRBJ2-7	CASGSDFYEQYF	TGTGCCAGCGGATCGGACTTTTACGAGCAGTACTTC